The clone carrying this TCR beta chain was seen many times. This specimen belongs to a study of human T cells and chemical hapten exposure. Study at large: Patch tests put 0.01% DPC on the upper back, and the results were checked at 6 days.

The CDR3 has 14 amino acids. Per the germline V gene, CDR1 is SGHVS and CDR2 is FNYEAQ. V was pared by 1 base and J by 7 bases, with 3 bases of the junction left unmatched. What the library attached to individual cDNA molecules were unique molecular identifiers. TCRdb called the RACE reads again in MiXCR, with one record for every CDR3 protein. The data show about 68,000 distinct CDR3 sequences, 11% seen once. Time point: pre-sensitization, week 0. Treatment noted: therapeutic diphenylcyclopropenone sensitization with weekly scalp DPC. Total RNA came from unfractionated whole blood. Source: whole blood, taken in connection with sensitization to the hapten diphenylcyclopropenone (DPC). The clonotype comes from a woman aged 45-65 years with alopecia areata. Some clones in this sample may be carry-over from other donors' samples. This sequence joins TRBV7-6 and TRBJ2-1; 8 positions match TRBD2. The CDR3 spells CASSLVGGGNEQFF. The DNA of the CDR3 is TGTGCCAGCAGCTTAGTCGGGGGGGGAAATGAGCAGTTCTTC.